The 26 T cell receptor beta chains given below trace back to one sample, sequenced in a study of T cells in Graves' hyperthyroidism and ophthalmopathy. TCR beta CDR3 region amplification was performed from RNA transcripts. First-round RT-PCR targeting the TCR CDR3 was performed with the HTBI primer set. A single record per CDR3 protein comes from TCRdb applying MiXCR to the multiplex PCR reads. This table has fewer than 600,000 distinct CDR3 sequences, approximately 15% appearing once. The sample consisted of blood. The receptors here all came from a woman under 30 with Graves' hyperthyroidism.

This clonotype was counted many times. CDR3 amino acids: CASGSGAPTEAFF. The CDR3 region has the DNA TGTGCTAGTGGTAGTGGGGCTCCCACTGAAGCTTTCTTT. This chain links TRBV12-5 with TRBJ1-1; possible D gene TRBD1, 5 bases. The CDR3 sequence is 13 residues long. V dropped 5 bases and J dropped 4 bases, with 11 bases sitting between them. CDR1 is LGHNT, CDR2 FRNRAP, per germline.

This clonotype has a count of ten or more. The J gene is TRBJ1-3, the V gene TRBV14; D is uncertain. Germline CDR1 and CDR2: SGHDN and FVKESK. Trimming shortened V by 1 base and J by 1 base, and 5 bases separated the two germline ends. This CDR3 comprises 14 residues. CDR3 protein: CASSQVLSGNTIYF. The CDR3 nucleotides are TGTGCCAGCAGCCAAGTGCTATCTGGAAACACCATATATTTT.

This clonotype was detected ten times or more. This chain uses TRBV12-3 or TRBV12-4 with TRBJ2-3; D remains unclear. The ends were cut back, 2 bases at V and 6 bases at J, with 15 bases in the middle. CDR3 length: 15 amino acids. CDR3 nucleotides: TGTGCCAGCAGTTTACAGGCCCCTCCAACCGATACGCAGTATTTT. This gives the protein CASSLQAPPTDTQYF.

This clonotype showed up many times. Written as DNA, the CDR3 is TGTGCCAGCAGCCAACTCCGTCCCGGGACAGGGAGGTGGGAAGCTTTCTTT. Its protein is CASSQLRPGTGRWEAFF. This chain joins TRBV3-1 and TRBJ1-1, with 9 bases that match TRBD1. The CDR3 has 17 amino acids. Germline values: CDR1 LGHDT, CDR2 YNNKEL (reference sequence). V trimming: 2 bases; J trimming: 8 bases; junction bases outside the gene matches: 15.

This clonotype came up many times. CDR3 sequence (DNA): TGTGCCAGCAGCGGGAGTAAAAGCGGGAGCTCCTACAATGAGCAGTTCTTC. Translated: CASSGSKSGSSYNEQFF. The chain joins TRBV9 to TRBJ2-1, with TRBD2 matching 8 bases. The CDR3 has 17 amino acids. V was pared by 3 bases and J by 0 bases, with 8 bases of the junction left unmatched. Germline CDR1 and CDR2: SGDLS and YYNGEE.

This clonotype appeared many times. V gene TRBV12-3 or TRBV12-4 combines with J gene TRBJ2-7, with D possibly TRBD1 on 6 matching bases. V shed 0 bases and J shed 2 bases, with 14 bases lying between them. This CDR3 is built from 16 residues. The CDR3 DNA reads as TGTGCCAGCAGTTTAGCGCTTGTGACAGGACCCTACGAGCAGTACTTC. Amino acids: CASSLALVTGPYEQYF.

This clonotype was seen ten or more times. The rearrangement links TRBV11-1 to TRBJ1-1; TRBD1 is a possible D gene (6 bases). V dropped 7 bases and J dropped 2 bases, with 14 bases sitting between them. This CDR3 has 14 amino acids. Germline assignment: CDR1 SGHAT and CDR2 FQDESV (reference sequence). DNA for the CDR3: TGTGCCAGCAAGATCACAGGGCCTAACACTGAAGCTTTCTTT. Translation: CASKITGPNTEAFF.

The J gene is TRBJ2-3, the V gene TRBV19; no clear D. The V end lost 3 bases, the J end lost 2 bases, and 6 bases lay between the germline ends. This CDR3 is 13 amino acids long. Germline CDR1 is LNHDA and CDR2 is SQIVND (reference sequence). The CDR3 bases are TGTGCCAGTAGTATTTACAACACAGATACGCAGTATTTT. It encodes CASSIYNTDTQYF.

This clonotype has ten or more counts. The J gene is TRBJ2-3, the V gene TRBV12-3 or TRBV12-4, with D possibly being TRBD2 (6 bases). This CDR3 contains 14 residues. The V gene lost 5 bases and the J gene lost 4 bases, with 13 bases spanning the gap. The CDR3 loop reads CASSRERGPDTQYF. CDR3 coding DNA: TGTGCCAGCAGTCGGGAGCGTGGCCCAGATACGCAGTATTTT.

The V gene is TRBV12-3 or TRBV12-4, the J gene TRBJ2-1; D unresolved. Trimming removed 3 bases at V and 7 bases at J, with 7 bases between. The CDR3 contains 12 residues. The CDR3: CASSFFSNEQFF. CDR3 DNA sequence: TGTGCCAGCAGTTTCTTTTCGAATGAGCAGTTCTTC.

V is TRBV6-1 and J is TRBJ2-1, with TRBD2 matching 12 bases. Germline CDR1 MNHNS, CDR2 SASEGT. Unmatched junction bases numbered 8, after V lost 6 bases and J lost 5 bases. The CDR3 consists of 16 residues. The CDR3 nucleotides are TGTGCCAGCAGCCGCCCACTAGCGGGAGGACACAATGAGCAGTTCTTC. This translates into CASSRPLAGGHNEQFF.

This clonotype came up many times. The V call is TRBV7-6, the J call TRBJ1-5, with D unresolved. The CDR3 contains 13 residues. Germline V gene lookup returns CDR1 SGHVS and CDR2 FNYEAQ. The V end lost 2 bases, the J end lost 9 bases, and 11 bases lay between the germline ends. The CDR3 sequence: CASSLTSEGPQHF. CDR3 DNA sequence: TGTGCCAGCAGCTTAACATCGGAGGGGCCCCAGCATTTT.

In its sample, this clonotype was seen many times. The chain has TRBV24-1 and TRBJ1-1; the D gene is possibly TRBD1 (5 bases). The CDR3 has 14 amino acids. The ends were cut back, 4 bases at V and 10 bases at J, with 18 bases in the middle. In germline, CDR1 is KGHDR, CDR2 SFDVKD. This CDR3 is CATSDALGGRGAFF. Here the CDR3 DNA reads TGTGCCACCAGTGACGCTCTTGGAGGGAGGGGAGCTTTCTTT.

This clonotype has ten or more counts. The chain couples TRBV12-5 to TRBJ2-5, with no clear D. Germline-derived CDR1 and CDR2 are LGHNT and FRNRAP. The V end was cut by 3 bases, the J end by 2 bases, with 10 bases between. This CDR3 spans 14 amino acids. The CDR3 DNA follows: TGTGCTAGTGGTTTTGTGGGCAGACAAGAGACCCAGTACTTC. Translated, it gives CASGFVGRQETQYF.

This clonotype was seen ten or more times. The chain recombines TRBV30 with TRBJ2-5; perhaps D is TRBD1 or TRBD2 (5 bases each). The CDR3 has 14 amino acids. Looked up from germline, CDR1 is GTSNPN and CDR2 is SVGIG (reference sequence). V was trimmed by 2 bases and J by 7 bases, leaving 17 bases between them. The CDR3 protein is CAWSRDGTWGTQYF. The CDR3 DNA is TGTGCCTGGAGTAGGGACGGCACGTGGGGGACCCAGTACTTC. Full variable domain (outside the CDR3, taken from reference TRBV30 and TRBJ2-5): SQTIHQWPATLVQPVGSPLSLECTVEGTSNPNLYWYRQAAGRGLQLLFYSVGIGQISSEVPQNLSASRPQDRQFILSSKKLLLSDSGFYLCAWSRDGTWGTQYFGPGTRLLVL.

This clonotype has more than one count but fewer than ten. The genes are TRBV20-1 and TRBJ2-1; TRBD1 might be the D (5 bases). Germline V CDR1 and CDR2: DFQATT, SNEGSKA (reference sequence). Trimming pared 7 bases from V and 3 bases from J, leaving 10 bases between. This CDR3 is 12 amino acids long. The CDR3 region has the DNA TGCAGTGAGGCAGGGAACTACAATGAGCAGTTCTTC. It specifies CSEAGNYNEQFF.

This clonotype was detected only once. A read error may explain this, as a much larger clone is one base away. The chain carries TRBV6-1 and TRBJ2-1; D unclear. The CDR3 runs 16 residues. The germline V gene encodes CDR1 MNHNS and CDR2 SASEGT. The CDR3 sequence is CTSSASAPQIGNEQFF. DNA for the CDR3: TGTACCAGCAGTGCCTCCGCCCCACAGATCGGCAATGAGCAGTTCTTC.

This rearrangement joins TRBV19 to TRBJ1-1; the match to TRBD1 covers 7 bases. This CDR3 comprises 15 residues. Looked up from germline, CDR1 is LNHDA and CDR2 is SQIVND (reference sequence). With 1 base clipped from V and 10 bases from J, the junction kept 12 bases outside the gene matches. As DNA, the CDR3 is TGTGCCAGTAGTATAGCCTCGACAGGGTTCAGTTTAGCTTTCTTT. Encoded protein: CASSIASTGFSLAFF.

This clonotype showed up many times. The V gene is TRBV5-8, the J gene TRBJ1-1, with D hard to call. V was clipped by 2 bases and J by 0 bases, with 11 bases between them. Germline V lookup: CDR1 SGHTS, CDR2 YDEGEE. The CDR3 loop spans 15 amino acids. The CDR3 DNA reads as TGTGCCAGCAGCTTAGAAGCAGGATTGAACACTGAAGCTTTCTTT. Protein sequence: CASSLEAGLNTEAFF.

The sample holds one count of this clonotype. V gene TRBV19 combines with J gene TRBJ1-3; no clear D. Germline lookup yields CDR1 LNHDA and CDR2 SQIVND (reference sequence). The CDR3 covers 15 residues. V was clipped by 10 bases and J by 1 base, with 17 bases between them. CDR3 amino acids: CATHRGSLSGNTIYF. The CDR3 nucleotides are TGTGCCACCCACCGGGGATCACTTTCTGGAAACACCATATATTTT. Based on the CDR3 plus reference TRBV19 and TRBJ1-3, the full variable domain is DGGITQSPKYLFRKEGQNVTLSCEQNLNHDAMYWYRQDPGQGLRLIYYSQIVNDFQKGDIAEGYSVSREKKESFPLTVTSAQKNPTAFYLCATHRGSLSGNTIYFGEGSWLTVV.

The table lists this clonotype with many counts. J is TRBJ1-1 and V is TRBV12-5; D ambiguous. Germline CDR1 is LGHNT and CDR2 is FRNRAP. The CDR3 runs to 14 residues. The V and J ends lost 7 bases and 4 bases respectively, with 16 bases between them. This chain's CDR3 is CASVLVPRGTEAFF. As DNA, the CDR3 is TGTGCTAGTGTCCTCGTGCCCCGGGGCACTGAAGCTTTCTTT.

This clonotype was seen a handful of times. At one end, the junction sequence differs from germline, possibly due to a read error. The chain combines TRBV5-5 with TRBJ2-3; a possible D gene is TRBD1 (6 bases). CDR1 and CDR2 (germline): SGHKS, YYEKEE (reference sequence). The CDR3 runs 15 residues. CDR3 DNA sequence: TGTGCCAGCAGCCCACGAACAGGGAGCACAGATGCGCAGTATTTT. This gives the protein CASSPRTGSTDAQYF. The full variable domain, rest sourced from reference TRBV5-5 and TRBJ2-3, is DAGVTQSPTHLIKTRGQQVTLRCSPISGHKSVSWYQQVLGQGPQFIFQYYEKEERGRGNFPDRFSARQFPNYSSELNVNALLLGDSALYLCASSPRTGSTDAQYFGPGTRLTVL.

The table lists this clonotype with a few counts. The gene calls are TRBV11-3 and TRBJ2-4, with D perhaps TRBD1 (6 bases). V was shortened by 5 bases and J by 2 bases, with 16 bases between the two germline ends. Germline CDR1 is SGHNT and CDR2 is YENEEA. The CDR3 consists of 16 residues. The CDR3 loop reads CASSPAWGPSKNIQYF. CDR3 in DNA: TGTGCCAGCAGCCCCGCATGGGGGCCCTCCAAAAACATTCAGTACTTC.

This clonotype was seen a few times. This chain links TRBV25-1 with TRBJ2-1; 10 nucleotides align to TRBD2. This CDR3 spans 17 amino acids. The V gene end was trimmed by 2 bases and the J gene end by 10 bases; junction bases not matched to a gene: 14. Germline-derived CDR1 and CDR2 are MGHDK and SYGVNS. CDR3 in amino acids: CASSEPRILAGSREQFF. The CDR3, as DNA: TGTGCCAGCAGTGAACCACGTATACTAGCGGGAAGCAGAGAGCAGTTCTTC.

The table lists this clonotype with a few counts. The chain combines TRBV6-1 with TRBJ2-7, with no clear D. The CDR3 has 14 residues. The V and J ends lost 1 base and 2 bases respectively, with 9 bases between them. Germline V gene lookup returns CDR1 MNHNS and CDR2 SASEGT. The CDR3 nucleotides read TGTGCCAGCAGTGAAGGTCTCTCCCCCTACGAGCAGTACGTC. It yields the protein CASSEGLSPYEQYV.

The chain uses TRBV12-3 or TRBV12-4 and TRBJ1-1, with TRBD1 as a possible D gene (5 bases). V gave up 1 base and J gave up 1 base, with 13 bases separating them. The CDR3 has 16 amino acids. The CDR3 DNA is TGTGCCAGCAGTTTAGAGGCGGGGGGGGGGAACACTGAAGCTTTCTTT. It translates to CASSLEAGGGNTEAFF.